What follows describes a single TCR beta chain. Its antigen has not been determined. Here, both gene names and germline sequences come from the mouse. The read ends 1 residue shy of where the CDR3 ends; the end is completed using the germline J gene. The library was prepared using the immunoSEQ multiplex PCR assay. TCRbeta CDR3 sequencing was performed at survey depth by Adaptive Biotechnologies, and CDR3 sequences, V/J genes, productive frequency and template counts were reported. TCR beta CDR3 regions were amplified from genomic DNA rather than RNA. The study's own analysis went as follows. Jensen-Shannon divergence was used to quantify pairwise repertoire overlap between tissues, with a value of 1 meaning complete divergence and a value of 0 meaning identical repertoires. Tissues were grouped by single-linkage agglomerative hierarchical clustering of pairwise JSD values, and the clustering results were shown as dendrograms. All patient samples were analyzed with GLIPH2 using simulation_depth 1000, kmer_min_depth 3 and cdr3_length_cutoff 8, and only groups containing more than two unique CDR3s were kept. A standardized tissue-overlap score was generated by extrapolating Jaccard GLIPH-group overlap across patients to a standard repertoire size of 1000 clones. Linear mixed-effect models, with tissue included as a fixed effect and individual included as a random effect, were used to assess associations of diversity with clinical or experimental variables. TCRdb provides this immuneACCESS table in a form limited to in-frame rearrangements. Some clones are lacking; in checked studies, under half of them reflect an unresolved V gene, and why the rest are absent is not known. The V and J calls and clone size are taken from that table; D and trimming were inferred from the DNA. The sample table lists around 50,000 clones, 65% to 85% of them with a count of one. Together, the top ten hold 0.55% of the sample.

The data were obtained in a study of tissue T cells after allogeneic stem cell transplantation (dated 2022 in TCRdb). As for the study more broadly: The study profiled TCR beta repertoires in many tissues obtained from research autopsies of patients with and without GVHD, and also in mouse models of GVHD. The human arm was conducted as a prospective observational study, and neither blinding nor randomization was performed.

Deletion took 1 base off V and 8 bases off J, with a span of 5 bases between the germline ends. The germline V gene (reference sequence) sets CDR1 to SNHLY and CDR2 to FYNGKV. From cysteine to phenylalanine, the CDR3 is 12 amino acids long. The CDR3 was read in part: 33 bases, with the frame set at base 1. Overall results and qualifications from the work: Within patients, how anatomically similar tissues were was a major factor shaping TCR repertoire composition, regardless of disease or transplant status. A small and clinically heterogeneous patient cohort was studied, and sampling depth was acknowledged as a limitation. The study did not determine which tissue TCRs were alloreactive or antigen-specific, and some clones might have been persisting host cells. Blood and spleen T cells captured only a limited portion of the TCR repertoire detected in tissues, in both patients and mice. Only a few T cell clones appeared in more than one patient, yet motif-based clustering showed tissue-specific repertoire signatures that were shared between patients.

The V and J genes are TRBV3 and TRBJ1-4, with the D gene call left open. Sample: sorted cells pooled from one or two spleens. This TCR came from a pool of C57BL/6 mice in good health. CDR3 bases read: TGTGCCAGCAGCTTAGAACAAGAAAGATTATTT. Translated, this gives CASSLEQERLF. The CDR3 in full is CASSLEQERLFF.